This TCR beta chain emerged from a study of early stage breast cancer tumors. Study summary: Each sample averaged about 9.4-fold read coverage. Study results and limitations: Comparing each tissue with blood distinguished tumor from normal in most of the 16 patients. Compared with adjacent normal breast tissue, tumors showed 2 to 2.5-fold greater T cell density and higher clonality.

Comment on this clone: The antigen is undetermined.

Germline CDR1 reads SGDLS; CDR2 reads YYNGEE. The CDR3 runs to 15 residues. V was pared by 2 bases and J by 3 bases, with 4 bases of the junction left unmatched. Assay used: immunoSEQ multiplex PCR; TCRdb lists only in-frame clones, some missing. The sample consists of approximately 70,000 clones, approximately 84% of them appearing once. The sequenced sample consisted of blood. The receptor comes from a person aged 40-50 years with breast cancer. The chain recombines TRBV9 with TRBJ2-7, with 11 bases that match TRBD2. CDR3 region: CASSVSGRGLYEQYF. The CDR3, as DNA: TGTGCCAGCAGCGTTAGCGGGAGGGGCCTCTACGAGCAGTACTTC. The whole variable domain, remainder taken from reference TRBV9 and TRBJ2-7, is DSGVTQTPKHLITATGQRVTLRCSPRSGDLSVYWYQQSLDQGLQFLIQYYNGEERAKGNILERFSAQQFPDLHSELNLSSLELGDSALYFCASSVSGRGLYEQYFGPGTRLTVT.